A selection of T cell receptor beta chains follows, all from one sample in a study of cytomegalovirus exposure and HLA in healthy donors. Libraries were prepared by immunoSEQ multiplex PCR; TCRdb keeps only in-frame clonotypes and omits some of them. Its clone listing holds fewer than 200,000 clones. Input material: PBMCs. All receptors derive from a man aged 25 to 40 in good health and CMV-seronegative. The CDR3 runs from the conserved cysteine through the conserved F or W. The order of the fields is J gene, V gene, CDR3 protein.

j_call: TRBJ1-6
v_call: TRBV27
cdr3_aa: CASRWGGFAYNSPLHF

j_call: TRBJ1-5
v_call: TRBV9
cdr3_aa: CASSQGQGIGQPQHF

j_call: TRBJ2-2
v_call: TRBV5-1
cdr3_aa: CASSLVQVRGYTGELFF

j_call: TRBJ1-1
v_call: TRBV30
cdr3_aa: CAWTTGMNTEAFF

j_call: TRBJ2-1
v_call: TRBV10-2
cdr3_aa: CATEGGPGEFF

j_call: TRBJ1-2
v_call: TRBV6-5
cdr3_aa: CASSYLRGSNYGYTF

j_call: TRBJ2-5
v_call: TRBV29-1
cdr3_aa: CSVEPGETQYF

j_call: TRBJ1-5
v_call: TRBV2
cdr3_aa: CASSGAEHSNQPQHF

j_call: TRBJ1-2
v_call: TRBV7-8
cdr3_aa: CASSFRYSYYGYTF

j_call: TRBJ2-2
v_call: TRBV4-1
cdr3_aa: CASSQEGWGQGTGELFF

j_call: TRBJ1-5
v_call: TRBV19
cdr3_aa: CASSMQPGGMGNQPQHF

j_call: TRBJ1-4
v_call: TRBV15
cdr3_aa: CATSSRQAATNEKLFF

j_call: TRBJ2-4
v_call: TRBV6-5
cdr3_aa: CASSYSFVGGNIQYF

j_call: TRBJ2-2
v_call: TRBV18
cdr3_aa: CASSPAEVNTGELFF

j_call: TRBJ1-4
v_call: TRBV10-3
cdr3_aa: CAISSTNATNEKLFF

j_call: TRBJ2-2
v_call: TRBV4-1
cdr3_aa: CASSQPLGLAGAGELFF

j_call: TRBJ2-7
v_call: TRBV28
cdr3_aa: CASRMISGTYEQYF

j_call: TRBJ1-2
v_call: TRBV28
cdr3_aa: CASLREGAYGYTF

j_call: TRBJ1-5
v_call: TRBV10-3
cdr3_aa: CATQGQGAPQPQHF

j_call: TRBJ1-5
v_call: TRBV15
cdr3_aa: CATSRALAGSGNQPQHF

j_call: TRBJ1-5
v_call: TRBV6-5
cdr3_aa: CASSRTLDSNQPQHF

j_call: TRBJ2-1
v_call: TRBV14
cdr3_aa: CASSPDRGPYNEQFF

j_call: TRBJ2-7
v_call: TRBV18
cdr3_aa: CASSEQTDSSYEQYF

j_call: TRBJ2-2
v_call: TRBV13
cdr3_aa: CASSFRGATGELFF

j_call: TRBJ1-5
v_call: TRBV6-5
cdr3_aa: CASSLDRGNQPQHF

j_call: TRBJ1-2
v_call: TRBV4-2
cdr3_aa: CASSQGTGDGYTF

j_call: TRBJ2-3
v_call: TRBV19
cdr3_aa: CASSISGGQSTDTQYF

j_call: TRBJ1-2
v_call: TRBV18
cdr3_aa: CASSPTVTYGYTF

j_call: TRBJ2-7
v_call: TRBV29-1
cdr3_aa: CSVPGQGSYEQYF